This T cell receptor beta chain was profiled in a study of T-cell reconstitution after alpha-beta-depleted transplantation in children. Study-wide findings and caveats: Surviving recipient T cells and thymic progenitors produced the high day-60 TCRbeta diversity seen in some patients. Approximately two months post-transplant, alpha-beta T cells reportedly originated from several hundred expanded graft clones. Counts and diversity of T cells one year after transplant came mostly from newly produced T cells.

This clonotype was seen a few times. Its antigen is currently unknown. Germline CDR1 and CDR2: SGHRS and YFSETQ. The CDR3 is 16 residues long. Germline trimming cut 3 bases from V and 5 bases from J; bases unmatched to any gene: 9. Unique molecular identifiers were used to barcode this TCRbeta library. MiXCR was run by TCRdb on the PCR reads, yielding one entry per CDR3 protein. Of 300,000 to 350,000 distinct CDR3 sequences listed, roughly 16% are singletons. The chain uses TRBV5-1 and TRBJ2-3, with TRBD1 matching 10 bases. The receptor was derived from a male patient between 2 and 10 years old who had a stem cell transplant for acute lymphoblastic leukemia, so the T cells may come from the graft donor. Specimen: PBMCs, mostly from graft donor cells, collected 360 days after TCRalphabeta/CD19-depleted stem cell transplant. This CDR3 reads CASSSDARDRGDTQYF. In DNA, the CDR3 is TGCGCCAGCAGCTCCGACGCCCGGGACAGGGGAGATACGCAGTATTTT.